A single count supports the clone carrying this T cell receptor (beta chain). Its antigen is not identified. For ophthalmopathy patients, the Clinical Activity Score was at least 3 and the NOSPECS grade at least 4; duration was under 3 months. Not enrolled were patients with uncontrolled infection, other autoimmune disease, pregnancy or lactation. The data belong to a study of T cells in Graves' hyperthyroidism and ophthalmopathy. Study-wide findings and caveats: Blood shared most expanded thyroid clonotypes above 0.001. Stable hyperthyroidism and ophthalmopathy were separated using 13 V-J signatures.

Amplification yielded TCR beta CDR3 regions, with RNA transcripts as the source. First-round RT-PCR with HTBI primers amplified the TCR CDR3 region. TCRdb called the multiplex PCR reads again in MiXCR, with one record for every CDR3 protein. Among around 690,000 distinct CDR3 sequences listed, roughly 20% were seen once. Sequenced material: blood. The sequence derives from a man aged 30 to 39 with Graves' ophthalmopathy.

CDR3 sequence: CASSQPSLALADLNNEQFF. Here the CDR3 DNA reads TGCGCCAGCAGCCAACCCTCGCTGGCTCTAGCGGACTTAAACAATGAGCAGTTCTTC. This chain links TRBV4-3 with TRBJ2-1; 7 bases match TRBD2. The CDR3 sequence is 19 residues long. V was pared by 2 bases and J by 5 bases, with 18 bases of the junction left unmatched. CDR1 and CDR2 from the germline V gene are LGHNA and YSLEER.